One and the same sample provided the 8 T cell receptor beta chains below, sequenced in a study of cytomegalovirus exposure and HLA in healthy donors. Profiled with immunoSEQ multiplex PCR; TCRdb holds only in-frame clones, not every one. Among about 130,000 clones listed, 85% to 90% were seen once. The source material was PBMCs. The receptors here all came from a man younger than 40 in good health and CMV-seronegative.

V usage is TRBV5-1 and J usage is TRBJ2-7; TRBD2 matches 7 bases. V gave up 4 bases and J gave up 7 bases; unmatched junction bases: 11. The CDR3 is made up of 14 amino acids. Germline assignment: CDR1 SGHRS and CDR2 YFSETQ. The CDR3 nucleotides read TGCGCCAGCAGCGCTTGGGAGGGCCTGTGGGAGCAGTACTTC. Amino acids: CASSAWEGLWEQYF.

The chain recombines TRBV4-2 with TRBJ1-5; no reliable D call. Germline assignment: CDR1 LGHNA and CDR2 YNFKEQ. CDR3 length equals 16 residues. With 3 bases removed from V and 4 bases from J, the gap between germline ends came to 16 bases. The CDR3 bases are TGTGCCAGCAGCCATGCTTTGCCAGGAAGTAATCAGCCCCAGCATTTT. Amino acid sequence: CASSHALPGSNQPQHF.

The CDR3 is CASSPAQVGGYTF. As DNA, the CDR3 is TGTGCCAGCTCACCAGCCCAGGTTGGCGGCTACACCTTC. The gene calls are TRBV18 and TRBJ1-2; D is unresolved. V was cut by 2 bases and J by 8 bases, with 12 bases left in between. CDR1 and CDR2 from the germline V gene are KGHSH and LQKENI. The CDR3 length is 13 residues.

This clone was seen only once. V is TRBV2 and J is TRBJ1-2; 7 nucleotides line up with TRBD1. With V trimmed by 3 bases and J by 4 bases, 5 bases remained unmatched. The CDR3 contains 14 residues. From germline, CDR1 is SNHLY and CDR2 FYNNEI. CDR3 bases: TGTGCCAGCAGTGATTTAGGGACAGTCTATGGCTACACCTTC. Its translation is CASSDLGTVYGYTF.

J is TRBJ1-1 and V is TRBV10-3; D perhaps matches TRBD1 (6 bases). Trimming cost V 10 bases and J 4 bases, with 22 bases left between them. The CDR3 runs to 15 residues. CDR1 is ENHRY, CDR2 SYGVKD, per germline. The CDR3, as DNA: TGTGCCACTCTAAACAGGGCCGTTGTGGGCACTGAAGCTTTCTTT. This gives the protein CATLNRAVVGTEAFF.

The V and J genes are TRBV28 and TRBJ2-2; D possibly corresponds to TRBD2 (7 bases). The V gene's germline CDR1 is MDHEN and CDR2 SYDVKM. The CDR3 extends over 17 amino acids. V was shortened by 2 bases and J by 4 bases, with 17 bases between the two germline ends. CDR3 DNA sequence: TGTGCCAGCAGTTTAGCATCGGCGGGGGCTTTCACCGGGGAGCTGTTTTTT. Encoded protein: CASSLASAGAFTGELFF.

The genes are TRBV5-1 and TRBJ2-7; 10 nucleotides match TRBD1. Germline lookup yields CDR1 SGHRS and CDR2 YFSETQ. This CDR3 is 16 amino acids long. V lost 3 bases to trimming and J lost 0 bases; unmatched junction nucleotides: 6. CDR3 in amino acids: CASSYGTGVISYEQYF. The CDR3 coding sequence is TGCGCCAGCAGCTACGGGACAGGGGTCATCTCCTACGAGCAGTACTTC.

This chain joins TRBV4-2 and TRBJ2-7, with D perhaps matching TRBD1 (6 bases). CDR1 is LGHNA, CDR2 YNFKEQ, per germline. This CDR3 comprises 15 residues. Trimming took off 3 bases at V and 2 bases at J, with 14 bases between the two ends. DNA for the CDR3: TGTGCCAGCAGCCAGGAGAGATGGACAGCCTACGAGCAGTACTTC. Translating it yields CASSQERWTAYEQYF.